These 25 T cell receptor beta chains share one sample of origin, sequenced in a study of cytotoxic CD8 clonotypes in ibrutinib-treated CLL. The method was immunoSEQ multiplex PCR; TCRdb's version includes in-frame clones alone and lacks a portion of them. Of about 39,000 clones in the sample, approximately 67% were seen once. This material consisted of PBMCs, taken at disease progression, from a patient treated with ibrutinib. All receptors come from a human donor with chronic lymphocytic leukemia.

The chain links TRBV2 to TRBJ2-2; TRBD1 might be the D (6 bases). Trimming took 9 bases from V and 6 from J, leaving 14 bases between them. Germline V gene data show CDR1 as SNHLY and CDR2 as FYNNEI. The CDR3 consists of 13 residues. In DNA, the CDR3 is TGTGCCAGTTTTTGGACAGTGTCCGGGGAGCTGTTTTTT. Translating it yields CASFWTVSGELFF.

This clone turned up a few times. The chain couples TRBV5-1 to TRBJ1-6, with 7 bases matching TRBD1. CDR1 and CDR2 from the germline V gene are SGHRS and YFSETQ. V trimming: 5 bases; J trimming: 5 bases; junction bases outside the gene matches: 4. CDR3 length: 14 residues. CDR3 in amino acids: CASRPTGDNSPLHF. CDR3 in DNA: TGCGCCAGCAGGCCCACAGGGGATAATTCACCCCTCCACTTT. Combining the CDR3 with reference TRBV5-1 and TRBJ1-6 gives the whole variable domain KAGVTQTPRYLIKTRGQQVTLSCSPISGHRSVSWYQQTPGQGLQFLFEYFSETQRNKGNFPGRFSGRQFSNSRSEMNVSTLELGDSALYLCASRPTGDNSPLHFGNGTRLTVT.

The chain couples TRBV9 to TRBJ1-4; no clear D. The CDR3 has 16 amino acids. Germline V CDR1 and CDR2: SGDLS, YYNGEE. Trimming left V 2 bases short and J 1 base short, with 12 bases between. The CDR3 sequence: CASSVGGPGTNEKLFF. For the CDR3, the DNA is TGTGCCAGCAGCGTTGGAGGCCCGGGAACTAATGAAAAACTGTTTTTT.

This chain uses TRBV29-1 with TRBJ2-7; 11 nucleotides align to TRBD2. V lost 7 bases to trimming and J lost 8 bases; unmatched junction nucleotides: 10. In germline, CDR1 is SQVTM, CDR2 ANQGSEA. The length of the CDR3 is 13 residues. This CDR3 is CSARLAGRAKQYF. The CDR3 DNA reads TGCAGCGCCAGACTAGCGGGAAGGGCCAAGCAGTACTTC.

V and J are TRBV7-9 and TRBJ2-5, with no clear D. The germline V and J ends were trimmed by 5 bases and 4 bases, with 14 bases remaining between them. CDR1 is SEHNR and CDR2 is FQNEAQ in the germline V gene (reference sequence). CDR3 length: 14 residues. The chain's CDR3 is CASSPTVGPETQYF. The CDR3 DNA is TGTGCCAGCAGCCCCACCGTGGGTCCAGAGACCCAGTACTTC.

V usage is TRBV5-3 and J usage is TRBJ1-5; weak D call: TRBD1 (6 bases). TRBV5-3 carries the ORF label, with uncertain function. The CDR3 has 14 residues. Deletions cut 5 bases from V and 3 bases from J, with 12 bases between. CDR3 in amino acids: CARSWGQINQPQHF. The CDR3 region has the DNA TGTGCCAGAAGTTGGGGACAAATCAATCAGCCCCAGCATTTT.

V is TRBV18 and J is TRBJ1-2, with a possible D match to TRBD1 (5 bases). This CDR3 is 13 amino acids long. The germline CDR1 and CDR2 sequences are KGHSH and LQKENI. Trimming stripped 6 bases from V and 5 bases from J, with 13 bases between. The CDR3 bases are TGTGCCAGCTCCGGGACGGCGCTATATGGCTACACCTTC. It specifies CASSGTALYGYTF. The full variable domain, its missing parts supplied by reference TRBV18 and TRBJ1-2, is NAGVMQNPRHLVRRRGQEARLRCSPMKGHSHVYWYRQLPEEGLKFMVYLQKENIIDESGMPKERFSAEFPKEGPSILRIQQVVRGDSAAYFCASSGTALYGYTFGSGTRLTVV.

The chain joins TRBV19 to TRBJ2-1; 12 bases are shared with TRBD2. The CDR3 runs to 16 residues. The V and J ends lost 1 base and 6 bases, in that order; junction bases with no gene match: 4. The V gene's germline CDR1 is LNHDA and CDR2 SQIVND (reference sequence). CDR3 coding DNA: TGTGCCAGTAGTATAGGAGCGACTAGCGGGAGCAATGAGCAGTTCTTC. As protein: CASSIGATSGSNEQFF. Based on the CDR3 plus reference TRBV19 and TRBJ2-1, the full variable domain is DGGITQSPKYLFRKEGQNVTLSCEQNLNHDAMYWYRQDPGQGLRLIYYSQIVNDFQKGDIAEGYSVSREKKESFPLTVTSAQKNPTAFYLCASSIGATSGSNEQFFGPGTRLTVL.

This clone was counted only a few times. The chain has TRBV28 and TRBJ1-5; D unresolved. The CDR3 covers 15 residues. The V gene lost 3 bases and the J gene lost 1 base, with 10 bases spanning the gap. Looked up from germline, CDR1 is MDHEN and CDR2 is SYDVKM. The CDR3 DNA follows: TGTGCCAGCAGTTTCGGTGATCCCAGCAATCAGCCCCAGCATTTT. Its translation: CASSFGDPSNQPQHF.

This clone appeared a single time. This chain connects TRBV11-2 to TRBJ2-1; D is ambiguous. Germline V gene lookup returns CDR1 SGHAT and CDR2 FQNNGV. This CDR3 region has 11 residues. V shed 5 bases and J shed 8 bases, with 7 bases lying between them. CDR3 coding DNA: TGTGCCAGCAGCCTAAACGATGAGCAGTTCTTC. Its protein product is CASSLNDEQFF.

The CDR3 reads CASSQDLKRTLAKNIQYF. The CDR3 DNA is TGCGCCAGCAGCCAAGATCTTAAGCGTACTCTAGCCAAAAACATTCAGTACTTC. The chain uses TRBV4-3 and TRBJ2-4, with no clear D. The CDR3 is made up of 18 amino acids. Deletions cut 0 bases from V and 0 bases from J, with 15 bases between. From germline, CDR1 is LGHNA and CDR2 YSLEER.

This chain joins TRBV29-1 and TRBJ2-2; D is undetermined. Germline V gene sequence: CDR1 SQVTM, CDR2 ANQGSEA. The CDR3 is made up of 12 amino acids. With 3 bases removed from V and 3 bases from J, the gap between germline ends came to 5 bases. The chain's CDR3 is CSVDYYTGELFF. CDR3 DNA sequence: TGCAGCGTTGACTACTACACCGGGGAGCTGTTTTTT.

This clone showed up many times. This rearrangement joins TRBV19 to TRBJ2-2; tentative D call: TRBD2 (5 bases). V lost 5 bases to trimming and J lost 1 base, with 8 bases between them. The germline V gene has CDR1 LNHDA and CDR2 SQIVND (reference sequence). This CDR3 has 14 amino acids. The CDR3 coding sequence is TGTGCCAGTAGTCCCACTAGGAACACCGGGGAGCTGTTTTTT. Its translation is CASSPTRNTGELFF. Full variable domain (remainder filled in from reference TRBV19 and TRBJ2-2): DGGITQSPKYLFRKEGQNVTLSCEQNLNHDAMYWYRQDPGQGLRLIYYSQIVNDFQKGDIAEGYSVSREKKESFPLTVTSAQKNPTAFYLCASSPTRNTGELFFGEGSRLTVL.

This chain's CDR3 is CASSGLAGEGSDTQYF. CDR3 sequence (DNA): TGTGCCAGCAGCGGGCTAGCGGGCGAGGGTTCCGATACGCAGTATTTT. The rearrangement joins TRBV5-4 to TRBJ2-3; TRBD2 matches 8 bases. Germline V gene lookup returns CDR1 SGHNT and CDR2 YYREEE (reference sequence). V trimming: 4 bases; J trimming: 6 bases; junction bases outside the gene matches: 13. The CDR3 has 16 amino acids.

This clone was observed a handful of times. This rearrangement joins TRBV5-4 to TRBJ1-4, with D unresolved. In germline, CDR1 is SGHNT, CDR2 YYREEE (reference sequence). V was cut by 4 bases and J by 4 bases, with 11 bases left in between. CDR3 length: 14 residues. The CDR3 sequence: CASSIKDLNEKLFF. For the CDR3, the DNA is TGTGCCAGCAGCATAAAGGATCTTAATGAAAAACTGTTTTTT.

The rearrangement links TRBV19 to TRBJ1-2; no clear D. This CDR3 region has 14 residues. CDR1 is LNHDA, CDR2 SQIVND, per germline (reference sequence). V lost 6 bases and J lost 1, with 12 bases in between. In DNA form, the CDR3 reads TGTGCCAGTAGGGACTCGGGATTTAACTATGGCTACACCTTC. It is translated as CASRDSGFNYGYTF.

This chain links TRBV30 with TRBJ2-5, with 14 bases aligning to TRBD2. V gave up 5 bases and J gave up 5 bases; unmatched junction bases: 1. Germline V lookup: CDR1 GTSNPN, CDR2 SVGIG (reference sequence). The CDR3 has 13 amino acids. CDR3 sequence reads: CAWGTSGSETQYF. CDR3 nucleotide sequence: TGTGCCTGGGGGACTAGCGGGAGCGAGACCCAGTACTTC.

This clone was detected a few times. This chain links TRBV14 with TRBJ2-1; D not resolved. The CDR3 spans 15 residues. Germline V gene lookup returns CDR1 SGHDN and CDR2 FVKESK. V was clipped by 3 bases and J by 5 bases, with 14 bases between them. The CDR3 bases are TGTGCCAGCAGCCACGTACGACGCCAGAACAATGAGCAGTTCTTC. As protein: CASSHVRRQNNEQFF.

In its sample, this clone was seen once. This chain links TRBV19 with TRBJ2-7, with D possibly matching TRBD1 (7 bases). CDR1 is LNHDA, CDR2 SQIVND, per germline (reference sequence). There are 15 residues in the CDR3. V shed 1 base and J shed 5 bases, with 15 bases lying between them. This CDR3 is CASSIGSGGTNEQYF. The DNA of the CDR3 is TGTGCCAGTAGTATAGGGTCAGGGGGGACCAACGAGCAGTACTTC.

The genes are TRBV7-2 and TRBJ2-7; tentatively, D is TRBD1 (6 bases). CDR3 length: 17 amino acids. The V gene lost 3 bases and the J gene lost 0 bases, with 18 bases spanning the gap. Per the germline V gene, CDR1 is SGHTA and CDR2 is FQGNSA. CDR3: CASSFGRSTGSSYEQYF. CDR3 DNA: TGTGCCAGCAGCTTTGGACGCAGTACAGGGAGCTCCTACGAGCAGTACTTC.

In this sample, this clone turned up once. V gene TRBV28 combines with J gene TRBJ2-7, with unresolved D. Germline CDR1 and CDR2: MDHEN and SYDVKM. The CDR3 is made up of 13 amino acids. V was pared by 3 bases and J by 5 bases, with 11 bases between. The CDR3 spells CASSFPQIDEQYF. The CDR3, as DNA: TGTGCCAGCAGTTTCCCCCAGATTGACGAGCAGTACTTC.

V usage is TRBV11-2 and J usage is TRBJ2-5; D perhaps matches TRBD2 (6 bases). The germline V and J ends were trimmed by 5 bases and 6 bases, with 22 bases remaining between them. This CDR3 has 16 residues. The germline V gene has CDR1 SGHAT and CDR2 FQNNGV. CDR3 sequence (DNA): TGTGCCAGCAGCCCGAATTCTGGAGGGAGCTTCCAGACCCAGTACTTC. This encodes CASSPNSGGSFQTQYF.

This clone was observed a few times. The CDR3 DNA reads TGCGCCAGCAGCTTGACGACAGGGAGCTATGGCTACACCTTC. It is translated as CASSLTTGSYGYTF. The chain carries TRBV5-1 and TRBJ1-2, with 7 positions matching TRBD1. The CDR3 is 14 residues long. Germline CDR1 and CDR2: SGHRS and YFSETQ. Trimming cost V 1 base and J 4 bases; bases outside gene matches: 4.

The chain has TRBV21-1 and TRBJ2-3; the table's D call, TRBD2, has no DNA check behind it. TRBV21-1 is given as a pseudogene. The CDR3 totals 15 residues. CDR3 sequence: CASSKLAGGPDTQYF. CDR3 nucleotides: TGTGCCAGCAGCAAACTAGCGGGAGGGCCAGATACGCAGTATTTT.

The chain has TRBV28 and TRBJ2-1, with 10 bases fitting TRBD2. Per germline, CDR1 MDHEN and CDR2 SYDVKM. The CDR3 runs to 19 residues. The V gene end was trimmed by 2 bases and the J gene end by 3 bases; junction bases not matched to a gene: 13. The CDR3 sequence is CASSLRRGLSGRVYNEQFF. CDR3 sequence (DNA): TGTGCCAGCAGTTTAAGGAGGGGCTTGAGCGGGAGGGTCTACAATGAGCAGTTCTTC.